Presented here are 14 T cell receptor beta chains from one specimen sequenced in a study of identical twins. TCRdb redid the calling of the 5' RACE reads with MiXCR, one entry per CDR3 protein. The data show around 500,000 distinct CDR3 sequences, with approximately 14% seen just once and about 0.53% held by the top ten. This sample also appeared in a second study, on yellow fever vaccine responses in identical twins.

Sequencing was carried out using CD4+ T cells sorted from blood. All receptors come from a woman between 18 and 30 years old in good health.

This chain joins TRBV10-3 and TRBJ2-3, with 7 bases fitting TRBD2. This CDR3 comprises 15 residues. CDR1 and CDR2 from the germline V gene are ENHRY and SYGVKD. V shed 6 bases, J shed 0 bases, and the junction held 6 bases outside the gene matches. The CDR3 loop is CAIRDGGGSTDTQYF. The CDR3 DNA reads as TGTGCCATCAGGGATGGCGGGGGTAGCACAGATACGCAGTATTTT.

This clonotype was counted a few times. V is TRBV7-2 and J is TRBJ1-1; D gene uncertain. Germline V lookup: CDR1 SGHTA, CDR2 FQGNSA. Trimming removed 5 bases at V and 4 bases at J, with 11 bases between. CDR3 length: 13 residues. As DNA, the CDR3 is TGTGCCAGCAGCCCCCTACTGGGCACTGAAGCTTTCTTT. It is translated as CASSPLLGTEAFF. The variable domain in full, completed from reference TRBV7-2 and TRBJ1-1, reads GAGVSQSPSNKVTEKGKDVELRCDPISGHTALYWYRQSLGQGLEFLIYFQGNSAPDKSGLPSDRFSAERTGGSVSTLTIQRTQQEDSAVYLCASSPLLGTEAFFGQGTRLTVV.

This clonotype was observed a few times. The chain uses TRBV5-6 and TRBJ1-2, with TRBD1 identical over 9 bases. CDR1 and CDR2 from the germline V gene are SGHDT and YYEEEE. The V and J ends lost 4 bases and 6 bases, in that order; junction bases with no gene match: 10. This CDR3 is 15 amino acids long. The CDR3 region is CASSVKTGGRHGYTF. CDR3 coding DNA: TGTGCCAGCAGCGTCAAGACAGGGGGTCGTCATGGCTACACCTTC. Looking up the rest from reference TRBV5-6 and TRBJ1-2 gives the full variable domain: DAGVTQSPTHLIKTRGQQVTLRCSPKSGHDTVSWYQQALGQGPQFIFQYYEEEERQRGNFPDRFSGHQFPNYSSELNVNALLLGDSALYLCASSVKTGGRHGYTFGSGTRLTVV.

This clonotype was detected only a few times. The V and J genes are TRBV10-3 and TRBJ2-5; 10 bases align to TRBD2. There are 18 residues in the CDR3. From germline, CDR1 is ENHRY and CDR2 SYGVKD. The V segment lost 0 bases and the J segment 2 bases; nucleotides outside the gene matches: 9. CDR3 coding DNA: TGTGCCATCAGTGAGTCAGTCTTTAGCGGGGGGTATCAAGAGACCCAGTACTTC. It translates to CAISESVFSGGYQETQYF.

The chain recombines TRBV20-1 with TRBJ1-1; TRBD1 matches at 12 bases. The CDR3 is 18 residues long. Germline lookup yields CDR1 DFQATT and CDR2 SNEGSKA (reference sequence). V lost 1 base, J lost 1 base, and 10 bases stayed unmatched. The CDR3 here is CSARGQPGQGAPNTEAFF. The CDR3 nucleotides are TGCAGTGCTAGAGGCCAGCCGGGACAGGGGGCGCCGAACACTGAAGCTTTCTTT.

V gene TRBV9 combines with J gene TRBJ2-5, with a weak D call TRBD2 (5 bases). Germline V gene data show CDR1 as SGDLS and CDR2 as YYNGEE. CDR3 length: 14 amino acids. V was clipped by 3 bases and J by 2 bases, with 11 bases between them. CDR3 sequence (DNA): TGTGCCAGCAGCGGCGGACGGGGACAAGAGACCCAGTACTTC. This translates into CASSGGRGQETQYF.

The chain employs TRBV5-4 and TRBJ2-1; D is ambiguous. The V end was cut by 4 bases, the J end by 9 bases, with 17 bases between. Germline loops: CDR1 SGHNT, CDR2 YYREEE (reference sequence). This CDR3 is built from 14 residues. The CDR3 spells CASSRVVSLSEQFF. The CDR3 nucleotides are TGTGCCAGCAGCAGAGTTGTTAGTCTCAGTGAGCAGTTCTTC.

This chain uses TRBV20-1 with TRBJ2-6; possible D gene TRBD2, 5 bases. The CDR3 loop spans 17 amino acids. Per germline, CDR1 DFQATT and CDR2 SNEGSKA (reference sequence). V gave up 1 base and J gave up 0 bases, with 13 bases separating them. The CDR3 DNA sequence: TGCAGTGCTAGAGGGGTAGCGCCGATCTCTGGGGCCAACGTCCTGACTTTC. Its protein product is CSARGVAPISGANVLTF.

The chain is built from TRBV5-1 and TRBJ2-2; D is ambiguous. Germline CDR1 is SGHRS and CDR2 is YFSETQ. The CDR3 totals 13 residues. V lost 1 base to trimming and J lost 3 bases, with 4 bases between them. The CDR3 region is CASSLKYTGELFF. DNA for the CDR3: TGCGCCAGCAGCTTGAAGTACACCGGGGAGCTGTTTTTT. Full variable domain (outside the CDR3, taken from reference TRBV5-1 and TRBJ2-2): KAGVTQTPRYLIKTRGQQVTLSCSPISGHRSVSWYQQTPGQGLQFLFEYFSETQRNKGNFPGRFSGRQFSNSRSEMNVSTLELGDSALYLCASSLKYTGELFFGEGSRLTVL.

The chain combines TRBV24-1 with TRBJ2-2, with TRBD1 matching over 10 bases. After removal of 9 bases from V and 6 bases from J, the junction contained 12 bases not matched to a gene. The CDR3 contains 16 residues. The germline V gene has CDR1 KGHDR and CDR2 SFDVKD. The chain's CDR3 is CATSRGGTGEAGELFF. The CDR3 bases are TGTGCCACCTCCCGAGGAGGGACAGGGGAGGCCGGGGAGCTGTTTTTT.

In its sample, this clonotype was seen a few times. The rearrangement uses TRBV30 and TRBJ2-1, with D perhaps matching TRBD1 (5 bases). Germline lookup yields CDR1 GTSNPN and CDR2 SVGIG (reference sequence). The CDR3 has 11 residues. Trimming removed 4 bases from V and 5 bases from J, with 6 bases in between. Written as DNA, the CDR3 is TGTGCCTGGACAGGGAACAATGAGCAGTTCTTC. It yields the protein CAWTGNNEQFF.

V and J are TRBV7-2 and TRBJ2-5; no firm D call. V was trimmed by 1 base and J by 6 bases, leaving 6 bases between them. The germline gives CDR1 SGHTA, CDR2 FQGNSA. This CDR3 is built from 12 residues. The CDR3 bases are TGTGCCAGCAGCTTAGTAGCCAAGACCCAGTACTTC. Translated, it gives CASSLVAKTQYF.

This clonotype was observed a few times. The chain employs TRBV15 and TRBJ1-1; TRBD1 is a possible D gene (5 bases). This CDR3 has 13 amino acids. From germline, CDR1 is LNHNV and CDR2 YYDKDF (reference sequence). The V end was cut by 3 bases, the J end by 3 bases, with 8 bases between. For the CDR3, the DNA is TGTGCCACCAGCAGCTTCAGGGACACTGAAGCTTTCTTT. Translation gives CATSSFRDTEAFF. The variable domain in full, completed from reference TRBV15 and TRBJ1-1, reads DAMVIQNPRYQVTQFGKPVTLSCSQTLNHNVMYWYQQKSSQAPKLLFHYYDKDFNNEADTPDNFQSRRPNTSFCFLDIRSPGLGDTAMYLCATSSFRDTEAFFGQGTRLTVV.

The chain carries TRBV19 and TRBJ2-7; TRBD2 agrees at 10 bases. V was pared by 9 bases and J by 5 bases, with 7 bases of the junction left unmatched. This CDR3 contains 13 residues. From germline, CDR1 is LNHDA and CDR2 SQIVND (reference sequence). CDR3 loop: CASSGGAVDEQYF. CDR3 DNA sequence: TGTGCCAGCAGCGGGGGGGCCGTCGACGAGCAGTACTTC.